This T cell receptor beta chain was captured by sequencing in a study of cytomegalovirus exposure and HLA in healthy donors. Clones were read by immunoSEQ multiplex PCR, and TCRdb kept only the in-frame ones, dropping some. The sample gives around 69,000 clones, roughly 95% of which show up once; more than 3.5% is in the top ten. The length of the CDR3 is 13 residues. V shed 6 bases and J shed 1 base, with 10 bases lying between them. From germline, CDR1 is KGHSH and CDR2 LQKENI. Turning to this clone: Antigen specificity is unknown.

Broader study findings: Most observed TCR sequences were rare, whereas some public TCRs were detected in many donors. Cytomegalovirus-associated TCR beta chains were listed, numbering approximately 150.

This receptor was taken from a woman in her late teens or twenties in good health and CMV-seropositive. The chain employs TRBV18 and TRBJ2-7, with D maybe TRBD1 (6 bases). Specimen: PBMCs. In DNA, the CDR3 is TGTGCCAGCTCTCCCGACAGGTCCTACGAGCAGTACTTC. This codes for CASSPDRSYEQYF.